This T cell receptor beta chain emerged from a study of blood T cell repertoires in COVID-19 (TCRdb year 2020). Background for the entire study: Samples from collaborators originated in the United States, Italy and Spain and spanned both the acute and convalescent phases of COVID-19. The prospective study material was composed of cDNA or gDNA derived from T cells, B-cell-depleted T cells, or PBMCs. The dataset comprised deeply sampled blood TCRbeta repertoires from subjects exposed to, actively infected with, or recovered from COVID-19. A freely available public database, intended as a resource for researchers studying the immune response to SARS-CoV-2, is where the repertoires were released. Samples were obtained from the ongoing ImmuneRACE study (first 160 participants) and from 1,254 subjects provided by 6 global collaborators. A de-identified subject ID, COVID-19 status, age in years and sex were almost always included in the sample metadata. Where available, HLA class I and class II types were taken from metadata supplied by the sample provider and were not determined by assay-based typing.

Taken from cysteine to phenylalanine, the CDR3 has 15 residues. The only DNA kept is the CDR3, 45 bases in frame from the first base. Germline trimming: 4 bases from V, 5 bases from J; junction bases outside gene matches: 3. Reading the germline V gene (reference sequence) gives CDR1 WNHNN and CDR2 SYGVQD. Participants in the prospective study were enrolled through a virtual design, were aged about 18 to 90 years, and lived in approximately 25 United States geographic areas. Cohort assignment in the prospective study relied on participant-reported clinical history from a screening survey and a study questionnaire. In the prospective study, mobile phlebotomists collected whole blood, serum and a nasopharyngeal or oropharyngeal swab from each participant. Participants in the prospective study had the option to provide additional blood draws and questionnaires over a roughly 2-month period. Blood samples from the prospective study were shipped frozen or at room temperature prior to DNA extraction.

Concerning this clone itself: Its binding antigen is unknown. No base quality information exists; no much larger clone differs at one position.

The research as a whole found: The amount of clinical and demographic metadata varied by source and participant and was provided uncurated.

TCRbeta CDR3 regions were amplified from genomic DNA using the immunoSEQ Assay, a bias-controlled multiplex PCR. In the original analysis: Nucleated cell counts per sample were estimated from amplification of reference gene primers within the assay. To quantify the absolute abundance of each unique TCRbeta CDR3 rearrangement, sequence reads were collapsed and filtered. For each sample, productive Simpson clonality was calculated by taking the square root of Simpson's diversity index across productive rearrangements. TCRdb's version of the immuneACCESS table is confined to in-frame rearrangements and falls short of the full clone set. An unresolved V gene accounts for under half of the shortfall where checked; the remainder is of unknown origin. From that table come the V and J calls and clone size; the DNA was used to work out D and trimming. A total of 250,000 to 300,000 clones appear in this sample, about 89% of them only once. The ten biggest clones cover 0.95% to 1.5% of the sample.

The source of this sequence is a human donor in a cohort exposed to, infected with or recovered from COVID-19 (not recorded which). The donor label of this sample is uncertain. The chain is encoded by TRBV10-1 joined to TRBJ1-6; 9 bases in the middle match TRBD1. Input material: PBMCs or T cells enriched from blood (not recorded which). The CDR3 amino acid sequence is: CASSGGTGHNSPLHF. The DNA sequence reads TGCGCCAGCAGTGGGGGGACAGGGCATAATTCACCCCTCCACTTT.